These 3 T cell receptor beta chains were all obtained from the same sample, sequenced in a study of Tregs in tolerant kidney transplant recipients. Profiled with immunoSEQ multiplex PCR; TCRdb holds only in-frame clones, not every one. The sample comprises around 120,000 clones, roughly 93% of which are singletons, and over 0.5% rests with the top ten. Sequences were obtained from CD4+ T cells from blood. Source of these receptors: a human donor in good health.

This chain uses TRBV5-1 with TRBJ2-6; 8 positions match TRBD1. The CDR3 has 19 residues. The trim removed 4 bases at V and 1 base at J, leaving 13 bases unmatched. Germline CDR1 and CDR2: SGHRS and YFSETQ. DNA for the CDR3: TGCGCCAGCAGCCTGGGGACAGGCTCCGGAGGTTCTGGGGCCAACGTCCTGACTTTC. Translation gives CASSLGTGSGGSGANVLTF. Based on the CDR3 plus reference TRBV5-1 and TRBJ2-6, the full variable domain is KAGVTQTPRYLIKTRGQQVTLSCSPISGHRSVSWYQQTPGQGLQFLFEYFSETQRNKGNFPGRFSGRQFSNSRSEMNVSTLELGDSALYLCASSLGTGSGGSGANVLTFGAGSRLTVL.

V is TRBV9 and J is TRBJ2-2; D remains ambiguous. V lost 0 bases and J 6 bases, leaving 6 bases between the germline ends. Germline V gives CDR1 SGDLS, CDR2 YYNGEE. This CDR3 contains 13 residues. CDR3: CASSVDPPGELFF. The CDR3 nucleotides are TGTGCCAGCAGCGTAGACCCCCCCGGGGAGCTGTTTTTT.

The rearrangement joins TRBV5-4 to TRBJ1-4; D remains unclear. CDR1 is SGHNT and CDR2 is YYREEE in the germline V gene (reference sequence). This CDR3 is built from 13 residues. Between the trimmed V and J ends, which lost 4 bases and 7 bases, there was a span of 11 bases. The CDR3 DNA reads TGTGCCAGCAGCCTTATGGGGAGTGAAAAACTGTTTTTT. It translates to CASSLMGSEKLFF.